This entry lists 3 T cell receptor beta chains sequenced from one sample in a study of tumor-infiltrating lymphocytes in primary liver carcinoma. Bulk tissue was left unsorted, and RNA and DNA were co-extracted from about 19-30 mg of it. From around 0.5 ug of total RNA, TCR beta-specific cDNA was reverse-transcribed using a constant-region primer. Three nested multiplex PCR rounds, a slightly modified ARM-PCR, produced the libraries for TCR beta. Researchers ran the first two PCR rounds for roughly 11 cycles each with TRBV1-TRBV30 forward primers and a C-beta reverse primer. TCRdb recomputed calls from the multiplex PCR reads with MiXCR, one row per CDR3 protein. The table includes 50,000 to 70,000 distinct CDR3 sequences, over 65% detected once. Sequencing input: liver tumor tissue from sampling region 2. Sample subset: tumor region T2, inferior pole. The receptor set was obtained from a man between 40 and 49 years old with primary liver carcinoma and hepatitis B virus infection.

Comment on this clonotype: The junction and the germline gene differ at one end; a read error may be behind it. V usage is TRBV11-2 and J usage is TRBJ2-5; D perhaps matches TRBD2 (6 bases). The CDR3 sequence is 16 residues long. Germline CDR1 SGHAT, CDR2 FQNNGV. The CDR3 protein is CASGQTTGGGKETRYF. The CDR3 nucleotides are TGTGCCAGCGGCCAAACTACTGGTGGGGGGAAAGAGACCCGGTACTTC.

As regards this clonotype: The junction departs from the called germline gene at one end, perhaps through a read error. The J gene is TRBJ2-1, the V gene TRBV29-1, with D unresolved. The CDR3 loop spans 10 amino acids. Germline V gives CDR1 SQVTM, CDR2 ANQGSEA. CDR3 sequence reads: CSGYRNDQFF. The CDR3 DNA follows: TGCAGCGGTTACCGCAATGATCAGTTCTTC.

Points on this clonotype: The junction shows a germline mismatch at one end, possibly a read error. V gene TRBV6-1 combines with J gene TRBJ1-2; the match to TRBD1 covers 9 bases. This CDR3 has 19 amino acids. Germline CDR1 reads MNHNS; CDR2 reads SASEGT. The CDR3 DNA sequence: TGTACCAGCACCTTATACTTTACTGGACAGGGGCAGACTAACTATGGCTACACCTTC. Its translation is CTSTLYFTGQGQTNYGYTF.